This T cell receptor beta chain was documented in a study of cytomegalovirus exposure and HLA in healthy donors. Note on this clone: The antigen is undetermined.

Notes on the study in general: Serostatus for CMV was the only available immune exposure information.

The PCR ran on 60 Vbeta and 13 Jbeta primers. Repertoires were generated with immunoSEQ multiplex PCR, while TCRdb's copy carries only in-frame clones and drops some. In the table there are more than 130,000 clones, about 74% of which are singletons. V lost 4 bases and J lost 4; bases outside the gene matches: 11. Germline CDR1 reads SGDLS; CDR2 reads YYNGEE. CDR3 length: 16 amino acids. Material for sequencing was PBMCs. The source of this sequence is a woman in her fifties or sixties in good health and CMV-seronegative. The chain joins TRBV9 to TRBJ2-3; 8 bases are a match to TRBD2. The CDR3 spells CASSPGGGPNSDTQYF. The CDR3 DNA follows: TGTGCCAGCAGCCCCGGGGGGGGCCCTAACTCAGATACGCAGTATTTT.